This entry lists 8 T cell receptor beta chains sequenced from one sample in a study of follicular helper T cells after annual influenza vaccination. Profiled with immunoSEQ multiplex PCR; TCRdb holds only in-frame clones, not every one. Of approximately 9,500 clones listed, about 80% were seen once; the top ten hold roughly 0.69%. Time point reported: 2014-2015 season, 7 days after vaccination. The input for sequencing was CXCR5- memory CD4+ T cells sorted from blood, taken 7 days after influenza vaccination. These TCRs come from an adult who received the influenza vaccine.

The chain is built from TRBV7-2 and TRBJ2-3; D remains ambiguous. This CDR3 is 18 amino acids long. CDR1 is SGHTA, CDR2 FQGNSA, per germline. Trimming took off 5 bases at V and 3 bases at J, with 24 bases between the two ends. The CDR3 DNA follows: TGTGCCAGCAGCGTAACGTGGTTTCTCCTTAGGTCGACAGATACGCAGTATTTT. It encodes CASSVTWFLLRSTDTQYF.

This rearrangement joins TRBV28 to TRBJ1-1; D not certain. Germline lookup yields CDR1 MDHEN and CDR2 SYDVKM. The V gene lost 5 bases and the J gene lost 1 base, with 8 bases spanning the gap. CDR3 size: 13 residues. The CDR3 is CASSGLGNTEAFF. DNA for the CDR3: TGTGCCAGCAGTGGTTTGGGGAACACTGAAGCTTTCTTT.

In DNA form, the CDR3 reads TGCAGCGTTGAGAGTAACGGGGGGAACATTCAGTACTTC. Protein product: CSVESNGGNIQYF. This chain uses TRBV29-1 with TRBJ2-4, with 7 bases lining up with TRBD2. CDR1 and CDR2 (germline): SQVTM, ANQGSEA. The CDR3 totals 13 residues. Trimming took 3 bases from V and 7 from J; bases not matched to a gene: 6.

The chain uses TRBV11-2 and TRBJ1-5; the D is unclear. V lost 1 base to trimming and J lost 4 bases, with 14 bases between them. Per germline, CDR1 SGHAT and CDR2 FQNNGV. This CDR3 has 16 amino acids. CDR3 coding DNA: TGTGCCAGCAGCTTAGGCGGGAATCCCTTAAATCAGCCCCAGCATTTT. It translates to CASSLGGNPLNQPQHF.

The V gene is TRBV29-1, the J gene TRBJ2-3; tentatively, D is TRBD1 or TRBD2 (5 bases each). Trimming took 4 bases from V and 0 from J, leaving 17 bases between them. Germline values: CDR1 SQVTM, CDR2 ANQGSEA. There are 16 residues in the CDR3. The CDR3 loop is CSVGPGRGYSTDTQYF. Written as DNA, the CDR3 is TGCAGCGTTGGACCGGGACGGGGATATAGCACAGATACGCAGTATTTT.

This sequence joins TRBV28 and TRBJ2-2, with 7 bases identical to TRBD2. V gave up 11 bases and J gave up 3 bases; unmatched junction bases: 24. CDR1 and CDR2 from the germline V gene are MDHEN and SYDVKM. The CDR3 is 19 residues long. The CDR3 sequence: CACAGDDTGPWDDTGELFF. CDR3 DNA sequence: TGTGCCTGTGCGGGGGATGACACCGGGCCTTGGGATGACACCGGGGAGCTGTTTTTT.

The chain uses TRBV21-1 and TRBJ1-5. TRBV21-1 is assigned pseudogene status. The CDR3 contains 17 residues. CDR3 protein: CASSDGIAHWHHQPQHF. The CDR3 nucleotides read TGTGCCAGCAGCGATGGGATAGCTCATTGGCATCATCAGCCCCAGCATTTT.

The CDR3 nucleotides are TGTGCCAGCAGACAGACAGGGGAAGTGGAGACCCAGTACTTC. This encodes CASRQTGEVETQYF. The V gene is TRBV6-5, the J gene TRBJ2-5; TRBD1 matches at 8 bases. CDR1 is MNHEY, CDR2 SVGAGI, per germline. The CDR3 extends over 14 amino acids. Trimming removed 6 bases from V and 5 bases from J; junction bases left unmatched: 8.